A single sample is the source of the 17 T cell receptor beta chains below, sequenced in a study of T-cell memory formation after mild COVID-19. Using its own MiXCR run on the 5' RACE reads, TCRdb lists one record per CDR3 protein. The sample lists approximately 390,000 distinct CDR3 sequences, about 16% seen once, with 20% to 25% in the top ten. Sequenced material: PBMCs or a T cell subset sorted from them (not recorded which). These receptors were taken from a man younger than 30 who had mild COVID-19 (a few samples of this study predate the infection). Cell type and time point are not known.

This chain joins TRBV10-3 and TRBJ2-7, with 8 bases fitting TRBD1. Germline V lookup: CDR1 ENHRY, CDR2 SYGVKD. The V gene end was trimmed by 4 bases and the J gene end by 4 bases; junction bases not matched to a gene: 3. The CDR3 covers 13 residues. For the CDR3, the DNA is TGTGCCATCAGTGGGGACAGGAATTACGAGCAGTACTTC. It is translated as CAISGDRNYEQYF.

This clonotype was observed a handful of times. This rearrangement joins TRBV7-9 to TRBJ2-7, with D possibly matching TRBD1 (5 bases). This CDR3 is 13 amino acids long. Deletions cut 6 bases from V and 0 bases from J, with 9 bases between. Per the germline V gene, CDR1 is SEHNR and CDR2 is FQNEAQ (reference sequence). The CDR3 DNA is TGTGCCAGCAGTTCGACAGTCTCCTACGAGCAGTACGTC. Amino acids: CASSSTVSYEQYV.

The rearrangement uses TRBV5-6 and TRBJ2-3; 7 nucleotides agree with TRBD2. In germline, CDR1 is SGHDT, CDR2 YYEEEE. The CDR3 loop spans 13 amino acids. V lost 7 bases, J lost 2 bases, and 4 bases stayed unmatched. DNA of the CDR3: TGTGCCAGCCGGACTAGTCACACAGATACGCAGTATTTT. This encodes CASRTSHTDTQYF.

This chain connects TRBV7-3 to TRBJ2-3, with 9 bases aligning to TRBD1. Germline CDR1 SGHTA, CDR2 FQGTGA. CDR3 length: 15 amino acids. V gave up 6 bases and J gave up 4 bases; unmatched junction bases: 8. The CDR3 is CASSPGTGHADTQYF. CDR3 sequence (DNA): TGTGCCAGCAGTCCTGGGACAGGGCATGCAGATACGCAGTATTTT.

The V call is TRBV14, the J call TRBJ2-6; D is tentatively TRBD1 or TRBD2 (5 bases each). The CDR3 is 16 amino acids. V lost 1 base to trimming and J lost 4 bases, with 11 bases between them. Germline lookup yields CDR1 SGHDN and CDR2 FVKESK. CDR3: CASSQAGLEGANVLTF. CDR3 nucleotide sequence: TGTGCCAGCAGCCAAGCGGGGCTGGAGGGGGCCAACGTCCTGACTTTC.

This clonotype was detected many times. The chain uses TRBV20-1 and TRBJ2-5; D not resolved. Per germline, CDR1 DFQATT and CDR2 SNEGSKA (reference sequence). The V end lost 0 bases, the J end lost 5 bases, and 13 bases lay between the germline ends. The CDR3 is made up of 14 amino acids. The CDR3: CSARDGRAGETQYF. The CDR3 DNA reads TGCAGTGCTAGAGATGGACGAGCCGGGGAGACCCAGTACTTC.

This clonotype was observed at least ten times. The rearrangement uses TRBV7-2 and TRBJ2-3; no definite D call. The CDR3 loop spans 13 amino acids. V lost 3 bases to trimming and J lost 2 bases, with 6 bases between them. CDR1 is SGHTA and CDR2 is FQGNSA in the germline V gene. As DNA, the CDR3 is TGTGCCAGCAGCTTTCGACTCACAGATACGCAGTATTTT. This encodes CASSFRLTDTQYF.

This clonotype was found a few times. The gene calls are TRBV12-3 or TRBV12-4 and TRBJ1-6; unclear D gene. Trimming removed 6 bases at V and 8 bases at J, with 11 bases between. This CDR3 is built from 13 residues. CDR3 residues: CASRTSDYSPLHF. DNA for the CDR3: TGTGCCAGCAGGACCTCGGATTATTCACCCCTCCACTTT.

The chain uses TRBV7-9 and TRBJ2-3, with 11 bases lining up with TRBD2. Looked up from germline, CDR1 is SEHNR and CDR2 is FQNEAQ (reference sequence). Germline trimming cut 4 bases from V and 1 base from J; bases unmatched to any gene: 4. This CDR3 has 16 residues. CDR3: CASSSIAGGRTDTQYF. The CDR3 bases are TGTGCCAGCAGCTCCATAGCGGGGGGGCGCACAGATACGCAGTATTTT.

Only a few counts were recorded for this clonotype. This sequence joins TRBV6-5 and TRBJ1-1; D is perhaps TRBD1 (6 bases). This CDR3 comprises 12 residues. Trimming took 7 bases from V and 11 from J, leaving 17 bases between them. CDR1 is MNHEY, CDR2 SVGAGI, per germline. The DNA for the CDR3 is TGTGCCAGCACCGCTTGGGGGGCAGGGGCTTTCTTT. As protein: CASTAWGAGAFF.

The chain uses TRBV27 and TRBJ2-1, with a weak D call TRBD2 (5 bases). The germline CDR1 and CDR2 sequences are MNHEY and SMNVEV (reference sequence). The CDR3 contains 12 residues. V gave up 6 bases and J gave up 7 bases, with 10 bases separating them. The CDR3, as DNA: TGTGCCAGCAGACCCACTAGGAATGAGCAGTTCTTC. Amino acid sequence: CASRPTRNEQFF.

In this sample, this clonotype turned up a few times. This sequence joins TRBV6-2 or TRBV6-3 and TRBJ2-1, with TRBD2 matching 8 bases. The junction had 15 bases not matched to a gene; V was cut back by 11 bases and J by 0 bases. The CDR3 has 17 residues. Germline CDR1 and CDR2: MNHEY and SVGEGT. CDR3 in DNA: TGTGCCTCCAAGCCGGGACTAGTCTTGCGCTCCTACAATGAGCAGTTCTTC. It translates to CASKPGLVLRSYNEQFF.

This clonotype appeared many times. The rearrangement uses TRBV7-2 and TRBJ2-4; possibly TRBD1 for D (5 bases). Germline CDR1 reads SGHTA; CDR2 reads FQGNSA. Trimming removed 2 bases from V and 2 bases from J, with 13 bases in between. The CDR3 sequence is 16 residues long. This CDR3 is CASSLMTATPKNIQYF. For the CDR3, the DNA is TGTGCCAGCAGCTTAATGACAGCGACACCCAAAAACATTCAGTACTTC.

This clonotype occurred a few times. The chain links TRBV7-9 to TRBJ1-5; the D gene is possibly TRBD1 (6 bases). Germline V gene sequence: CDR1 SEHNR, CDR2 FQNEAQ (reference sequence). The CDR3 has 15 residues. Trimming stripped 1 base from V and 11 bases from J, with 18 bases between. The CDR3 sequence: CASSLGAGAIGTQHF. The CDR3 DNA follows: TGTGCCAGCAGCTTAGGGGCAGGGGCGATTGGGACCCAGCATTTT.

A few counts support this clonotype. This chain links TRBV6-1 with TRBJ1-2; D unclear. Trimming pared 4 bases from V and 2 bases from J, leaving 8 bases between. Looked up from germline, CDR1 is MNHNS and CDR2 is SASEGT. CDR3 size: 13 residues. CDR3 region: CASSGVSNYGYTF. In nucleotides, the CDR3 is TGTGCCAGCAGTGGAGTCAGCAACTATGGCTACACCTTC.

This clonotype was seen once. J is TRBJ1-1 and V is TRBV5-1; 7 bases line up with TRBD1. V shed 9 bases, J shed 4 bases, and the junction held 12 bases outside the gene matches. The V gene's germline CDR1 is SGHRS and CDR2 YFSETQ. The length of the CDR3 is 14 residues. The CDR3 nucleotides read TGCGCCACCAGGAGGGCGCCAGGGGGCACTGAAGCTTTCTTT. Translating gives CATRRAPGGTEAFF.

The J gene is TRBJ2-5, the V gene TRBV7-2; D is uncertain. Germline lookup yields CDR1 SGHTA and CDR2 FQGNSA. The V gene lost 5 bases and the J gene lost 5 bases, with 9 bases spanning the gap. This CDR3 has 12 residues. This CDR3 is CASSPRWETQYF. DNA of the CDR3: TGTGCCAGCAGCCCCCGGTGGGAGACCCAGTACTTC.